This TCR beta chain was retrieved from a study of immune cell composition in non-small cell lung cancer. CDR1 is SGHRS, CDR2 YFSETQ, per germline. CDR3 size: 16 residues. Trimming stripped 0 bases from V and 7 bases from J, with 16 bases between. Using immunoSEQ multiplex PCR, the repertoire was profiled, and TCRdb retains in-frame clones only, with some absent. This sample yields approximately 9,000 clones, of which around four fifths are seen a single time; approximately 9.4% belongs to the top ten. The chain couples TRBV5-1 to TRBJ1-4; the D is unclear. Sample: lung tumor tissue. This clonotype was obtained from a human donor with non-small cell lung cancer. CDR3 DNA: TGCGCCAGCAGCTTGGCCGCGGGGAAGTTTGGTGAAAAACTGTTTTTT. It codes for CASSLAAGKFGEKLFF.